Each of the 30 T cell receptor beta chains below was sequenced from the same sample in a study of cytomegalovirus exposure and HLA in healthy donors. The protocol was immunoSEQ multiplex PCR, while the TCRdb copy is restricted to in-frame clones and leaves out a portion. This sample has 250,000 to 300,000 clones; just over 85% occur once, and the top ten carry approximately 1%. Sequencing input: PBMCs. These receptors came from a woman between 18 and 29 years old in good health and CMV-seronegative.

This clone was seen a few times. The chain links TRBV19 to TRBJ1-2; 8 positions agree with TRBD1. CDR1 LNHDA and CDR2 SQIVND come from the germline V gene (reference sequence). Losses at the gene ends were 3 bases for V and 4 bases for J; bases not matched to a gene: 4. There are 14 residues in the CDR3. CDR3 DNA: TGTGCCAGTAGTATCCCGGACAGGGCCTATGGCTACACCTTC. The encoded protein is CASSIPDRAYGYTF.

The chain joins TRBV10-2 to TRBJ2-7, with 7 positions matching TRBD2. V was pared by 0 bases and J by 8 bases, with 1 base of the junction left unmatched. Germline CDR1 WSHSY, CDR2 SAAADI. The CDR3 runs 12 residues. CDR3 residues: CASSESGGKQYF. For the CDR3, the DNA is TGCGCCAGCAGTGAGTCCGGGGGGAAGCAGTACTTC.

This sequence joins TRBV18 and TRBJ1-2, with a possible D match to TRBD1 (5 bases). The CDR3 loop spans 14 amino acids. Germline values: CDR1 KGHSH, CDR2 LQKENI. V gave up 3 bases and J gave up 0 bases, with 8 bases separating them. CDR3 in DNA: TGTGCCAGCTCACCCCAGGGTCCTAACTATGGCTACACCTTC. It encodes CASSPQGPNYGYTF.

The rearrangement uses TRBV5-1 and TRBJ2-3; 9 bases align to TRBD2. Per germline, CDR1 SGHRS and CDR2 YFSETQ. This CDR3 spans 15 amino acids. V lost 0 bases and J lost 4; bases outside the gene matches: 3. DNA of the CDR3: TGCGCCAGCAGCTTGGACCTAGCGGGGTCAGATACGCAGTATTTT. Translated, it gives CASSLDLAGSDTQYF.

The gene calls are TRBV10-3 and TRBJ1-1, with TRBD1 matching 12 bases. CDR3 length: 15 amino acids. With 3 bases clipped from V and 10 bases from J, the junction kept 9 bases outside the gene matches. CDR1 is ENHRY, CDR2 SYGVKD, per germline. This chain's CDR3 is CAISEFPGQGATAFF. The CDR3 bases are TGTGCCATCAGTGAATTCCCGGGACAGGGGGCAACAGCTTTCTTT.

The V and J genes are TRBV5-1 and TRBJ2-1; 10 nucleotides agree with TRBD2. Per germline, CDR1 SGHRS and CDR2 YFSETQ. This CDR3 has 14 amino acids. V was clipped by 4 bases and J by 4 bases; unmatched bases: 2. The CDR3 here is CASSSSGGYNEQFF. CDR3 DNA: TGCGCCAGCAGCAGTAGCGGGGGGTACAATGAGCAGTTCTTC.

This clone is a singleton in its sample. The V call is TRBV5-4, the J call TRBJ2-7; a possible D gene is TRBD1 (6 bases). This CDR3 region has 14 residues. Per germline, CDR1 SGHNT and CDR2 YYREEE (reference sequence). Trimming pared 0 bases from V and 6 bases from J, leaving 13 bases between. In DNA form, the CDR3 reads TGTGCCAGCAGCTTGGCTGGGCAGGGGAGCGAGCAGTACTTC. This translates into CASSLAGQGSEQYF.

CDR3 coding DNA: TGTGCCAGTAGTGAGGGATACGAGCAGTACTTC. It encodes CASSEGYEQYF. V usage is TRBV19 and J usage is TRBJ2-7; a possible D gene is TRBD2 (5 bases). The V gene lost 5 bases and the J gene lost 4 bases, with 6 bases spanning the gap. The V gene's germline CDR1 is LNHDA and CDR2 SQIVND (reference sequence). The CDR3 consists of 11 residues.

This clone was seen only a few times. The chain couples TRBV5-1 to TRBJ1-2, with 9 nucleotides matching TRBD1. The V segment lost 3 bases and the J segment 4 bases; nucleotides outside the gene matches: 7. Germline V CDR1 and CDR2: SGHRS, YFSETQ. The CDR3 consists of 15 residues. The CDR3 reads CASSWGQGEGYGYTF. For the CDR3, the DNA is TGCGCCAGCAGCTGGGGACAGGGAGAGGGCTATGGCTACACCTTC.

The rearrangement links TRBV7-8 to TRBJ2-7; 12 nucleotides agree with TRBD2. J gave up 0 bases and V 4 bases, and 4 bases lay outside the gene matches. Germline V gene sequence: CDR1 SGHVS, CDR2 FQNEAQ. CDR3 length equals 16 residues. CDR3 amino acids: CASSSGLAGTSYEQYF. CDR3 nucleotides: TGTGCCAGCAGCTCCGGACTAGCGGGGACCTCCTACGAGCAGTACTTC.

The V call is TRBV14, the J call TRBJ2-7; 14 positions agree with TRBD2. The V segment lost 4 bases and the J segment 6 bases; nucleotides outside the gene matches: 8. This CDR3 contains 16 residues. Per germline, CDR1 SGHDN and CDR2 FVKESK. Here the CDR3 reads CASSPGLAGANGEQYF. CDR3 DNA: TGTGCCAGCAGCCCGGGACTAGCGGGAGCTAACGGCGAGCAGTACTTC. Combining the CDR3 with reference TRBV14 and TRBJ2-7 gives the whole variable domain EAGVTQFPSHSVIEKGQTVTLRCDPISGHDNLYWYRRVMGKEIKFLLHFVKESKQDESGMPNNRFLAERTGGTYSTLKVQPAELEDSGVYFCASSPGLAGANGEQYFGPGTRLTVT.

This chain joins TRBV30 and TRBJ1-1; D remains ambiguous. The CDR3 is 16 amino acids. Per the germline V gene, CDR1 is GTSNPN and CDR2 is SVGIG (reference sequence). V was pared by 2 bases and J by 0 bases, with 16 bases between. Here the CDR3 DNA reads TGTGCCTGGAGTCCTAGATACGCCGCCTTGAACACTGAAGCTTTCTTT. It specifies CAWSPRYAALNTEAFF.

This rearrangement joins TRBV30 to TRBJ1-2; 8 nucleotides align to TRBD1. The J segment lost 5 bases and the V segment lost 7 bases, leaving 3 bases of the junction unmatched. The germline V gene has CDR1 GTSNPN and CDR2 SVGIG (reference sequence). The CDR3 loop spans 11 amino acids. CDR3 residues: CALTGGYGYTF. The CDR3 region has the DNA TGTGCCTTAACAGGGGGGTATGGCTACACCTTC.

This chain connects TRBV6-4 to TRBJ2-2; D is perhaps TRBD1 (6 bases). The CDR3 length is 14 residues. In germline, CDR1 is MRHNA, CDR2 SNTAGT. V lost 2 bases and J 7 bases, leaving 11 bases between the germline ends. The CDR3 sequence is CASSDNFRGGELFF. CDR3 DNA: TGTGCCAGCAGTGACAATTTCAGGGGCGGGGAGCTGTTTTTT.

A few counts support this clone. The chain joins TRBV2 to TRBJ1-2; D not certain. Per germline, CDR1 SNHLY and CDR2 FYNNEI. The V end was cut by 5 bases, the J end by 5 bases, with 3 bases between. This CDR3 spans 10 amino acids. CDR3: CASSQYGYTF. CDR3 DNA: TGTGCCAGCAGTCAGTATGGCTACACCTTC.

The chain uses TRBV5-1 and TRBJ2-5, with a tentative D call TRBD1 (6 bases). Trimming cost V 10 bases and J 0 bases, with 10 bases left between them. The CDR3 consists of 12 residues. Germline CDR1 and CDR2: SGHRS and YFSETQ. The CDR3: CASGQNQETQYF. The CDR3, as DNA: TGCGCCTCCGGACAGAACCAAGAGACCCAGTACTTC.

The chain is built from TRBV10-3 and TRBJ1-1; possibly TRBD1 for D (5 bases). CDR1 and CDR2 from the germline V gene are ENHRY and SYGVKD. The length of the CDR3 is 12 residues. Trimming shortened V by 8 bases and J by 7 bases, and 14 bases separated the two germline ends. CDR3 sequence: CAIGGRGNEAFF. In DNA form, the CDR3 reads TGTGCCATCGGGGGGAGGGGAAATGAAGCTTTCTTT.

CDR3 bases: TGTGCCAGCATGCCGGGGGGCGCATACGGCTACACCTTC. Translated: CASMPGGAYGYTF. The chain carries TRBV25-1 and TRBJ1-2, with D maybe TRBD1 (6 bases). Trimming shortened V by 7 bases and J by 8 bases, and 17 bases separated the two germline ends. The CDR3 extends over 13 amino acids. Germline-derived CDR1 and CDR2 are MGHDK and SYGVNS.

The genes are TRBV11-2 and TRBJ1-2; D gene unclear. The CDR3 has 14 residues. V lost 5 bases and J 4 bases, leaving 14 bases between the germline ends. Germline values: CDR1 SGHAT, CDR2 FQNNGV. CDR3 region: CASSQRWAPYGYTF. CDR3 sequence (DNA): TGTGCCAGCAGCCAACGTTGGGCACCCTATGGCTACACCTTC. Looking up the rest from reference TRBV11-2 and TRBJ1-2 gives the full variable domain: EAGVAQSPRYKIIEKRQSVAFWCNPISGHATLYWYQQILGQGPKLLIQFQNNGVVDDSQLPKDRFSAERLKGVDSTLKIQPAKLEDSAVYLCASSQRWAPYGYTFGSGTRLTVV.

V and J are TRBV29-1 and TRBJ2-7; 10 bases are shared with TRBD1. V was pared by 6 bases and J by 5 bases, with 7 bases of the junction left unmatched. Germline CDR1 SQVTM, CDR2 ANQGSEA. The CDR3 contains 13 residues. The CDR3 sequence: CSVTDRGYDEQYF. Written as DNA, the CDR3 is TGCAGCGTAACGGACAGGGGGTACGACGAGCAGTACTTC.

J is TRBJ2-2 and V is TRBV7-8, with 9 bases aligning to TRBD1. Per germline, CDR1 SGHVS and CDR2 FQNEAQ. V lost 4 bases, J lost 7 bases, and 19 bases stayed unmatched. The CDR3 has 19 residues. CDR3 residues: CASSSPGTGPRGGDGELFF. As DNA, the CDR3 is TGTGCCAGCAGCTCCCCCGGGACAGGGCCTCGCGGGGGTGACGGGGAGCTGTTTTTT.

This clone was counted between two and nine times. The V gene is TRBV18, the J gene TRBJ1-1; D is unresolved. CDR3 size: 15 residues. Per the germline V gene, CDR1 is KGHSH and CDR2 is LQKENI. Trimming pared 3 bases from V and 1 base from J, leaving 12 bases between. This CDR3 reads CASSPNNGANTEAFF. The CDR3, as DNA: TGTGCCAGCTCACCTAACAACGGAGCGAACACTGAAGCTTTCTTT.

This clone came up a few times. The V and J genes are TRBV12-5 and TRBJ1-3; maybe TRBD1 (5 bases). This CDR3 has 16 amino acids. Trimming took 3 bases from V and 11 from J, leaving 23 bases between them. Germline V gene sequence: CDR1 LGHNT, CDR2 FRNRAP. DNA of the CDR3: TGTGCTAGTGGTTTAGGATACTCGGGACTTTCAAGGGCCATATATTTT. Protein product: CASGLGYSGLSRAIYF.

J is TRBJ2-2 and V is TRBV6-5; tentative D call: TRBD2 (6 bases). Germline loops: CDR1 MNHEY, CDR2 SVGAGI. This CDR3 has 14 residues. Trimming removed 7 bases at V and 5 bases at J, with 14 bases between. The CDR3, as DNA: TGTGCCAGCAACAAAGGAGGGGTTACCGGGGAGCTGTTTTTT. This gives the protein CASNKGGVTGELFF.

This clone was picked up one time. This chain connects TRBV29-1 to TRBJ2-1; 7 bases are a match to TRBD2. The ends lost 3 bases at V and 3 bases at J; junction bases unmatched: 2. Germline V gene data show CDR1 as SQVTM and CDR2 as ANQGSEA. The length of the CDR3 is 13 residues. CDR3 DNA sequence: TGCAGCGTTGAGGCTAGCGGCTACAATGAGCAGTTCTTC. Its translation: CSVEASGYNEQFF.

The chain is built from TRBV6-1 and TRBJ2-7; tentatively, D is TRBD2 (6 bases). The CDR3 sequence is 14 residues long. V was shortened by 6 bases and J by 0 bases, with 12 bases between the two germline ends. The germline gives CDR1 MNHNS, CDR2 SASEGT. CDR3 amino acids: CASSLRGLSYEQYF. CDR3 sequence (DNA): TGTGCCAGCAGCTTGCGGGGCCTCTCCTACGAGCAGTACTTC.

V gene TRBV7-9 combines with J gene TRBJ2-7, with D possibly matching TRBD2 (6 bases). Looked up from germline, CDR1 is SEHNR and CDR2 is FQNEAQ (reference sequence). Trimming pared 2 bases from V and 9 bases from J, leaving 17 bases between. The CDR3 loop spans 14 amino acids. The CDR3 DNA reads as TGTGCCAGCAGCTTAAGCCCGGGCGGGGTAGGGCAGTACTTC. Amino acids: CASSLSPGGVGQYF.

V and J are TRBV12-5 and TRBJ1-1; the D gene is possibly TRBD1 (6 bases). Germline V CDR1 and CDR2: LGHNT, FRNRAP. This CDR3 has 14 amino acids. Trimming stripped 5 bases from V and 1 base from J, with 11 bases between. The CDR3 DNA follows: TGTGCTAGTGGTGCCGGGACAAAGAACACTGAAGCTTTCTTT. Amino acids: CASGAGTKNTEAFF.

This clone was seen a handful of times. V gene TRBV27 combines with J gene TRBJ1-1; D not resolved. This CDR3 region has 13 residues. Germline-derived CDR1 and CDR2 are MNHEY and SMNVEV (reference sequence). The ends were cut back, 8 bases at V and 4 bases at J, with 14 bases in the middle. CDR3 sequence: CASGPGGSTEAFF. CDR3 bases: TGTGCCAGCGGACCGGGTGGGAGCACTGAAGCTTTCTTT.

J is TRBJ1-2 and V is TRBV18, with D uncertain. This CDR3 is 15 amino acids long. Trimming took off 0 bases at V and 2 bases at J, with 10 bases between the two ends. The germline V gene has CDR1 KGHSH and CDR2 LQKENI. The chain's CDR3 is CASSPPPRINYGYTF. The CDR3 bases are TGTGCCAGCTCACCACCACCCAGAATCAACTATGGCTACACCTTC.